This T cell receptor beta chain was sequenced during a study of cytomegalovirus exposure and HLA in healthy donors (dated by TCRdb to 2016 to 2017). General notes on the study: In an earlier analysis of some 610 of the donors, 250 to 300 Gb of sequence data and about 110 million unique TCR beta sequences from roughly 200 million T cells were reported. An early release that covered some 640 HLA-typed donors contained around 300 gigabases of sequencing data and tens of millions of unique TCR sequences. Of the 398 genotyped donors, less than 90% were placed in the genetic ancestry cluster associated with self-reported Caucasian donors. The study was designed to test whether signatures of past pathogen exposure could be identified by cataloging public T cell receptors. Using immunosequencing, the study profiled T cell repertoires from 666 subjects and related those repertoires to cytomegalovirus serostatus. A separate validation cohort of 100 to 150 different subjects was used in addition to the approximately 640-subject first cohort. To predict cytomegalovirus infection status, the study combined high-throughput TCR immunosequencing, statistical association of individual TCRs with disease status, and machine learning. In a later analysis, previously published TCR beta repertoires from some 640 donors were re-analyzed and high-resolution HLA genotyping was added so that TCR occurrence patterns could be studied. Rather than using new phenotypic data, the later analysis identified candidate immune exposures from TCR beta sequences and from how often those sequences occurred across donors. To decide whether each TCR beta V gene segment behaved as functional or pseudogenic, an earlier analysis of some 600 of the donors relied on high-throughput TCR beta sequencing. Donor age, sex, ethnicity and CMV serostatus were compiled together with the repertoire data. Genome-wide SNP genotypes for about 55% of the 666 donors were used in a later genetic analysis, which treated that subset as a discovery cohort. Every discovery cohort repertoire had been produced on one sequencing platform. HLA typing included class I and class II loci at four-digit resolution. Typing coverage differed by locus: A, B, C, DRB1 and DQB1 were typed in about 620-630 donors, DQA1 in 522, DPA1 in 606, and DPB1 in just under 490. Several DR-DQ haplotypes were treated as single units for association and clustering because of strong linkage in the cohort. Across around 400 genotyped donors of the cohort, an average of approximately 240,000 unique TCR beta nucleotide sequences per donor were sequenced, and 15% to 20% of those sequences were non-productive.

Receptors were amplified or captured by the immunoSEQ multiplex PCR assay. A mixture of 60 forward primers for TCR Vbeta segments and 13 reverse primers for TCR Jbeta segments was used in the multiplex PCR. Amplification of the CDR3 region of rearranged TCR beta genes was performed with a multiplex PCR assay on genomic DNA. On the Illumina HiSeq System, the amplified TCR beta libraries were sequenced as 87-base-pair reads. Per the authors' processing: In a later analysis, some 80 million unique TCR beta chains were counted across the approximately 640 repertoires, and some 10 million of these chains were shared by at least two donors. Raw reads were error-corrected and collapsed into unique sequences by a nearest-neighbor algorithm in which closely related sequences were merged to remove PCR and sequencing errors. Alignment of CDR3 sequences to IMGT reference sequences was used to assign V, D and J gene segments. Each retained sequence needed at least a six-nucleotide match to both a V gene segment and a J gene segment. Rearrangements were called productive when the CDR3 lacked stop codons and stayed in frame with V and J; all others were non-productive. Following IMGT convention, CDR3 was defined as the stretch from the second conserved V-encoded cysteine to the conserved J-encoded phenylalanine. In an earlier analysis of approximately 500 of the donors, sequences lacking an unambiguous match to a single V gene segment were excluded. An earlier analysis of 587 of the donors classified V segments as functional when productive rearrangements were above 56.7% and as segregating when the standard deviation between donors was above 5%. To diagnose cytomegalovirus status from the catalog of TCR beta chain sequences, a statistical classification framework was built. In a later analysis, V and J genes were assigned by comparing TCR nucleotide sequences against IMGT/GENE-DB human TR gene sequences. A later analysis assigned CDR3 sequences and most-parsimonious VDJ recombination scenarios with the TCRdist pipeline. In a later analysis, each TCR beta chain was defined by its CDR3 amino acid sequence together with its V-gene family, and reads lacking a unique V-gene family were excluded. As a way to deal with suspected cross-contamination and a sequencing artifact, a later analysis dropped hundreds of nucleotide sequences that were highly shared and had low generation probability. For each public chain, a later analysis derived a clonal expansion index from normalized ranks of inferred template counts within each repertoire. In a later analysis, generation probabilities were computed using a VDJ recombination model fitted to out-of-frame rearrangements, and the results were checked against IGoR. In a later analysis, TCR-TCR, TCR-HLA and TCR-CMV co-occurrence was scored with hypergeometric tests, and a repertoire-size bias correction was applied to TCR pairs. To estimate false discovery rates, a later analysis permuted the HLA or CMV assignments 20 times. In a later analysis, co-occurring TCRs were grouped with DBSCAN, and TCRdist sequence similarity was added when clustering was performed within HLA-allele-positive subsets. Co-occurrence clustering excluded repertoires with fewer than 30,000 or more than 120,000 public chains, plus five with anomalous nucleotide sharing. The table was pulled from immuneACCESS by TCRdb, which kept in-frame rearrangements only. Such tables lose some clones; where checked, under half of the loss comes from unresolved V genes, and the rest has no known cause. V and J calls and clone size are copied from that table; D and trimming were computed from the DNA. The sample records some 160,000 clones, roughly 80% of which are singletons. The ten largest account for nearly 8.5% of the sample.

Paper-wide results and their limitations: Linkage disequilibrium might explain the correlated functional status among segregating V segments, but an unknown experimental factor could not be ruled out. Roughly uniform sequencing depth across donors was assumed in presence/absence analyses, although this assumption may not hold. HLA typing was unavailable for some donors at each locus, so association tests used only the typed subset. The study gave a list of more than 150 TCR beta chains associated with cytomegalovirus. In an earlier analysis of some 640 of the donors, most TCR beta V segments were observed in productive rearrangements about 90% or about 30% of the time, broadly matching IMGT annotations. At a false discovery rate of 0.05, a later analysis linked roughly 17,000 TCR beta sequences to specific HLA alleles. Three of the identified cytomegalovirus-associated TCR beta chains were confirmed in vitro to be specific for cytomegalovirus antigens. Because counts were too low, more than 15 rarely observed V segments, including chromosome 9 orphons, were excluded from the earlier analysis of several hundred of the donors. A later analysis found that HLA-associated TCR beta chains were more clonally expanded and had lower generation probabilities than equally common non-associated chains. The sequencing pipeline was judged likely to have produced a cluster of highly shared sequence variants as a technical artifact. According to a later analysis, parvovirus B19, influenza, CMV and Epstein-Barr virus appeared linked to several top co-occurrence clusters. Some IMGT-functional V segments, including TRBV6-2 and TRBV6-3, could not be distinguished by the 87-base-pair reads and were therefore excluded. V-gene and J-gene trimming of TCR beta chains was associated with a missense DCLRE1C variant in a later genetic analysis, and the association was replicated in an independent cohort. While some public TCRs were present in many individuals, most TCR sequences turned up only very rarely across donors. A further reported finding was that TCR beta sequences accurately predicted the HLA-A and HLA-B alleles for most subjects in the first cohort. The classifier was reported to diagnose cytomegalovirus status with high specificity and sensitivity in both the original cohort and the validation cohort. Immune exposure information for the cohort was limited to CMV serostatus. According to the authors, the approach could potentially be generalized to other disease states and immunological phenotypes. A later analysis found that most CMV-associated TCR beta chains appeared HLA-restricted, with HLA associations seemingly driven largely by CMV exposure. This cohort had only TCR beta chains sequenced, and the lack of alpha or paired-chain data limited which features could be detected. Assigning TCR associations to individual alleles was difficult when HLA alleles, especially DR and DQ, strongly co-occurred. A later genetic analysis reported fewer N-insertions in productive TCRs among donors in an Asian-associated ancestry cluster than the roughly 700-donor mean. According to a later analysis, TCR association rates differed among HLA loci, with DRB1 alleles showing the most associated TCRs and HLA-C alleles showing the fewest.

This clone was seen only a few times. Its antigen is unknown. One base away there is no much larger clone; base qualities are not given. The cohort comprised more than 550 healthy bone marrow donors. At the time of sampling, every cohort member was nominally healthy, though immune exposures that went unrecorded were likely present. The donor was CMV seropositive and was included in the group of about 290 seropositive cohort members. A peripheral blood sample was provided by each donor, and peripheral blood mononuclear cells were used for TCR beta sequencing. The Qiagen DNeasy Blood Extraction Kit was used to extract genomic DNA from the blood cell samples. From its cysteine to its phenylalanine, the CDR3 spans 12 amino acids. The sequence is cut down to CDR3 DNA, 36 bases in frame from base 1. Sequences MGHDK (CDR1) and SYGVNS (CDR2) are obtained from the germline V gene. The V end loses 5 bases and the J end loses 2 bases, and a stretch of 7 bases separates them.

Sequencing used PBMCs. This receptor was identified in a male donor in good health and CMV-seropositive. Recombination joined TRBV25-1 with TRBJ2-7; TRBD1 is a weak D gene call, 6 bases matching. The nucleotides read TGTGCCAGCAGTAGGACAGCCTACGAGCAGTACTTC. Its protein reads: CASSRTAYEQYF.